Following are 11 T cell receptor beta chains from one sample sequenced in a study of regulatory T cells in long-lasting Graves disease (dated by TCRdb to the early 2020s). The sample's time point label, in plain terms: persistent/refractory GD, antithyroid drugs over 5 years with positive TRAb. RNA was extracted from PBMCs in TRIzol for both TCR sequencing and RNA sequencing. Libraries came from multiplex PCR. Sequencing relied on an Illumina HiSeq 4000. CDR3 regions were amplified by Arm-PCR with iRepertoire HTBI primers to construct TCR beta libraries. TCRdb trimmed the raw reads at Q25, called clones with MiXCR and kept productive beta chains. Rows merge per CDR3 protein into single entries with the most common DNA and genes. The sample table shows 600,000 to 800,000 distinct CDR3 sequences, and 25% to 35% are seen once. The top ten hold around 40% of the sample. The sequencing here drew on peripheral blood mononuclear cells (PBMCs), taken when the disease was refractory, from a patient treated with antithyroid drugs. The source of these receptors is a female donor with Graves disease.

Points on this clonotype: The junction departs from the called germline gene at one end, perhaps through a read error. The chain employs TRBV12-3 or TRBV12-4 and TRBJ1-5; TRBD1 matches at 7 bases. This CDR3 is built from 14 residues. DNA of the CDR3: TGTGCCAGCAGTCCGACAGGGTGGAATCAGTCCCAGCATTTT. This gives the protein CASSPTGWNQSQHF.

Written as DNA, the CDR3 is TGTGCCAGCACCCCATCCCAGTTCCCCTACGAGCAGTACTTC. This gives the protein CASTPSQFPYEQYF. This chain connects TRBV2 to TRBJ2-7; D gene ambiguous. Germline loops: CDR1 SNHLY, CDR2 FYNNEI. Deletions cut 7 bases from V and 2 bases from J, with 15 bases between. The CDR3 is made up of 14 amino acids.

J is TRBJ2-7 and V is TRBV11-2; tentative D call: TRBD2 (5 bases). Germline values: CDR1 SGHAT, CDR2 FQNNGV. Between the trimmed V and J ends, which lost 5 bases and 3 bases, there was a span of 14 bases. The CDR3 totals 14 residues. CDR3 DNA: TGTGCCAGCAGCATAGGAGGCTGGGGCTACGAGCAGTACTTC. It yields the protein CASSIGGWGYEQYF.

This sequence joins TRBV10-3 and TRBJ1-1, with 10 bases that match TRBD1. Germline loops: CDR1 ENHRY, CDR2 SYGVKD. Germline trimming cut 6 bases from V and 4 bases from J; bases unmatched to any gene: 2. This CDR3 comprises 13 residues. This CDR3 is CAISRDRGTEAFF. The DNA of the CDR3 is TGTGCCATCAGCCGGGACAGGGGCACTGAAGCTTTCTTT.

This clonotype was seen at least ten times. This CDR3 is CASRTTRLVRGETQYF. DNA for the CDR3: TGTGCCAGCAGAACTACCCGACTAGTCCGCGGAGAGACCCAGTACTTC. This chain links TRBV12-3 or TRBV12-4 with TRBJ2-5; perhaps TRBD2 as D (6 bases). There are 16 residues in the CDR3. Trimming stripped 6 bases from V and 4 bases from J, with 21 bases between.

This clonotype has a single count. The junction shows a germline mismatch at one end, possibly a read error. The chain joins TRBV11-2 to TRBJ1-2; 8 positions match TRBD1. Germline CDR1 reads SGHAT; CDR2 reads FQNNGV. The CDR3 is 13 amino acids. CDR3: CASSFPGGTGFTF. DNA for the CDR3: TGTGCCAGCAGCTTCCCAGGGGGCACTGGCTTCACCTTC.

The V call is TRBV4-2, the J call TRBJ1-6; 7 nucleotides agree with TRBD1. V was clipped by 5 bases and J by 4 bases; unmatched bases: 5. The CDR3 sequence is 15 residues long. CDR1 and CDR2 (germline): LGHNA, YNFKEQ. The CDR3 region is CASSILGQYNSPLHF. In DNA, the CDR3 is TGTGCCAGCAGCATACTGGGACAGTATAATTCACCCCTCCACTTT.

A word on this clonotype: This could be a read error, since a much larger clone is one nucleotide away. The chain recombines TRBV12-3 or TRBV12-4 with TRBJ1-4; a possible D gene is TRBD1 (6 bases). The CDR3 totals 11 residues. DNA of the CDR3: TGTGCCAGCAGTAGCAGGGGAAAACTGCTTTTT. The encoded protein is CASSSRGKLLF.

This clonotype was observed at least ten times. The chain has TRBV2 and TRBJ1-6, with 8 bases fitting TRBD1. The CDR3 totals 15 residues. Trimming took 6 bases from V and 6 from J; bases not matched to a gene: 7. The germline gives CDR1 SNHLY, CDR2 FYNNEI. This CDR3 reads CASRSRDRLNSPLHF. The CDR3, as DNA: TGTGCCAGCAGGAGCCGGGACAGGCTTAATTCACCCCTCCACTTT. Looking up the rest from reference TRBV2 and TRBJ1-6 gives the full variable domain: EPEVTQTPSHQVTQMGQEVILRCVPISNHLYFYWYRQILGQKVEFLVSFYNNEISEKSEIFDDQFSVERPDGSNFTLKIRSTKLEDSAMYFCASRSRDRLNSPLHFGNGTRLTVT.

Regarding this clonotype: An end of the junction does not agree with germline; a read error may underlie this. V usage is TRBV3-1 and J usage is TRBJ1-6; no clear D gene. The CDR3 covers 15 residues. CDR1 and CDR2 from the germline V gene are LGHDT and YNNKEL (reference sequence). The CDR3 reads CASSQDLQNHSPLHF. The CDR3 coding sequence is TGTGCCAGCAGCCAAGATCTACAGAATCATTCCCCCCTCCACTTT.

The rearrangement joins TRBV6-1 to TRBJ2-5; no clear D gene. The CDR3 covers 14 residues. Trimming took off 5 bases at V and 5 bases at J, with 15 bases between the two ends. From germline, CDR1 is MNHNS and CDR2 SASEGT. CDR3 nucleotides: TGTGCCAGCAGTCATGACCCCCCTGAGGAGACCCAGTACTTC. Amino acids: CASSHDPPEETQYF.